This T cell receptor beta chain was recorded in a study of T-cell reconstitution after alpha-beta-depleted transplantation in children. Study-wide results and limits: A year post-transplant, T-cell counts and diversity derived mostly from newly produced T cells. Several hundred rapidly expanded clones from non-depleted graft cells reportedly supplied alpha-beta T cells about two months post-transplant. Where some patients showed high TCRbeta diversity at day 60, it came from recipient T cells and thymic progenitors that had survived.

Germline V gene sequence: CDR1 SGDLS, CDR2 YYNGEE. Trimming cost V 2 bases and J 9 bases; bases outside gene matches: 6. The CDR3 covers 15 residues. The table lists this clonotype with a few counts. Its specificity is not known. As it was prepared, the TCRbeta library received unique molecular identifiers. TCRdb re-derived calls from the PCR reads in MiXCR, one entry per CDR3 protein. The sample lists about 830,000 distinct CDR3 sequences; less than 20% were seen once. The sequencing here drew on PBMCs, mostly from graft donor cells, taken 360 days after TCRalphabeta/CD19-depleted stem cell transplant. The V and J genes are TRBV9 and TRBJ2-1; 12 bases are a match to TRBD2. The sequence was collected from a male patient between 5 and 17 years old who had a stem cell transplant for acute lymphoblastic leukemia, so the T cells may come from the graft donor. The CDR3 loop reads CASSVVGLAGSEQFF. The CDR3 nucleotides are TGTGCCAGCAGCGTTGTAGGACTAGCGGGATCTGAGCAGTTCTTC.